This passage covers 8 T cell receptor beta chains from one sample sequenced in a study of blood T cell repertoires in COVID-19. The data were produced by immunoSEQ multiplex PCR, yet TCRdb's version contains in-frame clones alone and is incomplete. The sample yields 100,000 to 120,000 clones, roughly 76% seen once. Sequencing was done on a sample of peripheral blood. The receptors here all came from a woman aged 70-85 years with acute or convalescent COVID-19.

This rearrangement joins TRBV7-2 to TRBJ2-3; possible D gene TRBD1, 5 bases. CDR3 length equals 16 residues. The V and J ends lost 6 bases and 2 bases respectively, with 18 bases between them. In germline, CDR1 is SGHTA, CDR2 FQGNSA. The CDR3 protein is CASRDPLRQTTDTQYF. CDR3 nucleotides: TGTGCCAGCAGGGATCCCCTACGACAGACCACAGATACGCAGTATTTT. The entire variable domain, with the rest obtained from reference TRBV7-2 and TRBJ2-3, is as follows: GAGVSQSPSNKVTEKGKDVELRCDPISGHTALYWYRQSLGQGLEFLIYFQGNSAPDKSGLPSDRFSAERTGGSVSTLTIQRTQQEDSAVYLCASRDPLRQTTDTQYFGPGTRLTVL.

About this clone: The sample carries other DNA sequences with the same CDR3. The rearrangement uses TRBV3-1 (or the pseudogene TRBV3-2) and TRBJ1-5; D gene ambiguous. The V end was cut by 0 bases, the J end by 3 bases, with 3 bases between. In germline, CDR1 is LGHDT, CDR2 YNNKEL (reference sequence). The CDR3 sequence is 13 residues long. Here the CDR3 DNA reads TGTGCCAGCAGCCAAGATCTCAATCAGCCCCAGCATTTT. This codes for CASSQDLNQPQHF.

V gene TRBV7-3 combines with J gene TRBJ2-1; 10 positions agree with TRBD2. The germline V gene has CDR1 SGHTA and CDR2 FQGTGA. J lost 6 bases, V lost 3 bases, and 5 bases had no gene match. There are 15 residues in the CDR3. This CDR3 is CASSFPSGSSNEQFF. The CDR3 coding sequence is TGTGCCAGCAGCTTCCCTAGCGGGAGCTCCAATGAGCAGTTCTTC.

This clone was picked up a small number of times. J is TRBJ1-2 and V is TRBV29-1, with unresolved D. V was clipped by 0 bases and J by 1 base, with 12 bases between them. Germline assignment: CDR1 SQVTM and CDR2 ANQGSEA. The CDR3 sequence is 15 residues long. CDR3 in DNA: TGCAGCGTTGAAGACCCTTTCTCCCTTAACTATGGCTACACCTTC. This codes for CSVEDPFSLNYGYTF. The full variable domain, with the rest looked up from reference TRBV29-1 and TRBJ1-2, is SAVISQKPSRDICQRGTSLTIQCQVDSQVTMMFWYRQQPGQSLTLIATANQGSEATYESGFVIDKFPISRPNLTFSTLTVSNMSPEDSSIYLCSVEDPFSLNYGYTFGSGTRLTVV.

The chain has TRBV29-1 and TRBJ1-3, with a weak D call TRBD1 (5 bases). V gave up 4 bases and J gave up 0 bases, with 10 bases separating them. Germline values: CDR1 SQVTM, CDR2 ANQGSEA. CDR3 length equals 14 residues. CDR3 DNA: TGCAGCGTTGGGGTGGGGGGCTCTGGAAACACCATATATTTT. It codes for CSVGVGGSGNTIYF.

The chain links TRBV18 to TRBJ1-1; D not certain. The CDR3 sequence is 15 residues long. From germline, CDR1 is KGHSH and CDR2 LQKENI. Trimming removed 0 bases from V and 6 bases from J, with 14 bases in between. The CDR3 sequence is CASSPPANSIAEAFF. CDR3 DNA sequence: TGTGCCAGCTCACCACCAGCCAACTCGATAGCTGAAGCTTTCTTT.

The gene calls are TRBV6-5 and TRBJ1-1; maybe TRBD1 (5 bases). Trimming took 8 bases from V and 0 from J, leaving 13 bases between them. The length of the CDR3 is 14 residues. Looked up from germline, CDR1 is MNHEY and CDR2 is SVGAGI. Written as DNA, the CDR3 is TGTGCCAGCGGACCATTGGGGCTGAACACTGAAGCTTTCTTT. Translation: CASGPLGLNTEAFF.

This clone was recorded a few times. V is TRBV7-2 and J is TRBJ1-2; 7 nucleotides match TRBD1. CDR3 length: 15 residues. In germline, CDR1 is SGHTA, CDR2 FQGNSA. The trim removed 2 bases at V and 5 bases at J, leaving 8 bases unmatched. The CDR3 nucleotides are TGTGCCAGCAGCTTAAGTCCCACCAGGGGGTATGGCTACACCTTC. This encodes CASSLSPTRGYGYTF. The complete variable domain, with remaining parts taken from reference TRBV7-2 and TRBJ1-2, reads GAGVSQSPSNKVTEKGKDVELRCDPISGHTALYWYRQSLGQGLEFLIYFQGNSAPDKSGLPSDRFSAERTGGSVSTLTIQRTQQEDSAVYLCASSLSPTRGYGYTFGSGTRLTVV.